The TCR beta chain described here comes from a study of OX40 agonist ivuxolimab in advanced cancers. V shed 1 base and J shed 0 bases, with 13 bases lying between them. The CDR3 is 18 amino acids. Germline V CDR1 and CDR2: SGHTA, FQGNSA. Profiling relied on immunoSEQ multiplex PCR, and the TCRdb table lists in-frame clones only, not all of them. The profile covers 10,000 to 13,000 clones, with over 60% appearing a single time and roughly a fifth taken by the ten largest. This sequence was found in an adult with an advanced solid tumor such as melanoma, head and neck, liver or kidney cancer. The specimen comprised CD4+ or CD8+ T cells sorted from blood, sampled in a trial of the OX40 agonist ivuxolimab. V usage is TRBV7-2 and J usage is TRBJ2-6; unclear D gene. The CDR3 reads CASSLVYPTDSGANVLTF. The CDR3, as DNA: TGTGCCAGCAGCTTAGTATACCCAACCGACTCTGGGGCCAACGTCCTGACTTTC.